Listed below are T cell receptor beta chains from one sample, sequenced in a study of cytomegalovirus exposure and HLA in healthy donors. Here immunoSEQ multiplex PCR was the method, and the copy in TCRdb shows in-frame clones only, minus some. Among roughly 98,000 clones listed, 65% to 80% were seen once. Sequencing was done on a sample of PBMCs. The receptors were gathered from a woman aged 65 to 85 in good health and CMV-seropositive. The CDR3 runs from the conserved cysteine through the conserved F or W. Each record gives: clone size, J gene, V gene, D gene, CDR3 DNA, CDR3 protein. A D gene is named only where the DNA matches it firmly. A clone size is listed for some rows: how often the clone was seen (once, few, many), or a class if it is expanded.

clone size: once
J gene: TRBJ1-2
V gene: TRBV29-1
D gene: TRBD1
CDR3 DNA: TGCAGCGTTGTTCTCGGACAGGGAATGGGTGGCTACACCTTC
CDR3 protein: CSVVLGQGMGGYTF

clone size: -
J gene: TRBJ1-1
V gene: TRBV5-1
D gene: -
CDR3 DNA: TGCGCCAGCAGCTTGGACCCCTTGCGAATGAACACTGAAGCTTTCTTT
CDR3 protein: CASSLDPLRMNTEAFF

clone size: -
J gene: TRBJ1-2
V gene: TRBV10-3
D gene: -
CDR3 DNA: TGTGCCATTACCCGGGACAACTCTAACTATGGCTACACCTTC
CDR3 protein: CAITRDNSNYGYTF

clone size: -
J gene: TRBJ1-2
V gene: TRBV11-2
D gene: -
CDR3 DNA: TGTGCCAGCAGCGCGGGAGTCTATGGCTACACCTTC
CDR3 protein: CASSAGVYGYTF

clone size: -
J gene: TRBJ2-1
V gene: TRBV30
D gene: TRBD1
CDR3 DNA: TGTGTCTGGAGTGTAGGGACAGGGGGCAGGTATGAGCAGTTCTTC
CDR3 protein: CVWSVGTGGRYEQFF

clone size: -
J gene: TRBJ2-7
V gene: TRBV6-5
D gene: TRBD2
CDR3 DNA: TGTGCCAGCAGCGTAGCGGGAACGTACGAGCAGTACTTC
CDR3 protein: CASSVAGTYEQYF

clone size: few
J gene: TRBJ1-5
V gene: TRBV6-1
D gene: -
CDR3 DNA: TGTGCCAGCAGTGAAGCTTCAATTCAGCCCCAGCATTTT
CDR3 protein: CASSEASIQPQHF

clone size: -
J gene: TRBJ1-4
V gene: TRBV5-1
D gene: TRBD1
CDR3 DNA: TGCGCCAGCAGCGGGGGACAGACCAATAATGAAAAACTGTTTTTT
CDR3 protein: CASSGGQTNNEKLFF

clone size: -
J gene: TRBJ1-4
V gene: TRBV6-1
D gene: TRBD1
CDR3 DNA: TGTGCCAGCCGATCGGGACAGGGCTTAGAAAAACTGTTTTTT
CDR3 protein: CASRSGQGLEKLFF

clone size: -
J gene: TRBJ2-7
V gene: TRBV7-9
D gene: TRBD1
CDR3 DNA: TGTGCCAGCAGCTCCCGACAGGGGAGATGGTACGAGCAGTACTTC
CDR3 protein: CASSSRQGRWYEQYF